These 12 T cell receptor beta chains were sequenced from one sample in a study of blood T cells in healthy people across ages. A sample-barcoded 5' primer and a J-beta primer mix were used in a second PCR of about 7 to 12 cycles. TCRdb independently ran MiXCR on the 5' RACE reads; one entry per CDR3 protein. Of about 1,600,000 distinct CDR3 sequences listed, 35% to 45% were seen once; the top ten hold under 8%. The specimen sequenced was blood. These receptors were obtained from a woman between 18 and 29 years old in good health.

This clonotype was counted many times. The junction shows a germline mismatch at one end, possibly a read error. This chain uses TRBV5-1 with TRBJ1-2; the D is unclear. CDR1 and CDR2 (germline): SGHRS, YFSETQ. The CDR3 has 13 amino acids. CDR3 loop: CASSLRGDYGYTF. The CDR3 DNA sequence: TGTGCCAGCAGTTTGCGGGGAGACTATGGCTACACCTTC. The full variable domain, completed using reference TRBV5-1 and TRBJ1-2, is KAGVTQTPRYLIKTRGQQVTLSCSPISGHRSVSWYQQTPGQGLQFLFEYFSETQRNKGNFPGRFSGRQFSNSRSEMNVSTLELGDSALYLCASSLRGDYGYTFGSGTRLTVV.

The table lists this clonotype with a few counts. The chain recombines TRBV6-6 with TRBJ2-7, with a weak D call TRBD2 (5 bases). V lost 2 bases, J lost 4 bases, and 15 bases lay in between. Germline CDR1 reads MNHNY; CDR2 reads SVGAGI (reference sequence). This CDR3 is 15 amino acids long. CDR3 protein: CASSYVGSKVYEQYF. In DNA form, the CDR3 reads TGTGCCAGCAGTTACGTAGGGAGTAAAGTATACGAGCAGTACTTC.

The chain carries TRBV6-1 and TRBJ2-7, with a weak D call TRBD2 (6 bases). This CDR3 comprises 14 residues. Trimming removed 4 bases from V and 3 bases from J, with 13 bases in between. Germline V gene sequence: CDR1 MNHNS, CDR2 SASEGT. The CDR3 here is CASSALGLYYEQYF. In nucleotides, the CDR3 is TGTGCCAGCAGTGCGCTGGGACTCTACTACGAGCAGTACTTC.

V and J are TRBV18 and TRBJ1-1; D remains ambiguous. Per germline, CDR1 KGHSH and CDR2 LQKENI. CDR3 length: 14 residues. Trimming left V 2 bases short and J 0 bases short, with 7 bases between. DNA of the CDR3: TGTGCCAGCTCACCAGGCTACATGAACACTGAAGCTTTCTTT. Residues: CASSPGYMNTEAFF.

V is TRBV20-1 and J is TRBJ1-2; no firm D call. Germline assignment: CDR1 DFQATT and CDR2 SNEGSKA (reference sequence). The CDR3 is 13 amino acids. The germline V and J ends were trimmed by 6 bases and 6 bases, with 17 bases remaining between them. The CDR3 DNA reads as TGCAGTGCGAAGACCGGCGACAAGGATGGCTACACCTTC. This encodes CSAKTGDKDGYTF.

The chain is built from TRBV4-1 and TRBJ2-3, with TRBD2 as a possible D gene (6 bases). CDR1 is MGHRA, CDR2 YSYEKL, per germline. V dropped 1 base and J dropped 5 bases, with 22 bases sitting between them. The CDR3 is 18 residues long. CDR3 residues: CASSQGLIRAGRIDTQYF. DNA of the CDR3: TGCGCCAGCAGCCAAGGGCTAATCCGGGCGGGACGGATAGATACGCAGTATTTT.

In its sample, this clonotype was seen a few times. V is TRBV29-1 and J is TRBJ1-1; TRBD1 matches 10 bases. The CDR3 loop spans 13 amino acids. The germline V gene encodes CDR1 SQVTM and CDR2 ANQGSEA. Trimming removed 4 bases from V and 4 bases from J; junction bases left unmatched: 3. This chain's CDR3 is CSVARTGGTEAFF. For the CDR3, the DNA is TGCAGCGTTGCCCGGACAGGGGGCACTGAAGCTTTCTTT. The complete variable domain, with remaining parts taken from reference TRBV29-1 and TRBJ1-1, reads SAVISQKPSRDICQRGTSLTIQCQVDSQVTMMFWYRQQPGQSLTLIATANQGSEATYESGFVIDKFPISRPNLTFSTLTVSNMSPEDSSIYLCSVARTGGTEAFFGQGTRLTVV.

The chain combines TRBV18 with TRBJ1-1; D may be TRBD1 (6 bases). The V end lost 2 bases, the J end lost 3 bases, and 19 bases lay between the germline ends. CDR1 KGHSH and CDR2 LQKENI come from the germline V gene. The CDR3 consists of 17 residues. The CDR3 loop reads CASSPSGGLKGDTEAFF. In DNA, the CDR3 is TGTGCCAGCTCACCAAGCGGGGGGCTTAAAGGGGACACTGAAGCTTTCTTT.

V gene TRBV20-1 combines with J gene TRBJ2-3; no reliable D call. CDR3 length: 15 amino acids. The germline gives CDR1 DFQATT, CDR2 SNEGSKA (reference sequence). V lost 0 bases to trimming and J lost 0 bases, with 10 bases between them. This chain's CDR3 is CSARDPASSTDTQYF. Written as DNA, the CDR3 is TGCAGTGCTAGAGATCCGGCCTCGAGCACAGATACGCAGTATTTT.

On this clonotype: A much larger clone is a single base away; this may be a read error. CDR3 protein: CASRADTEAFF. Here the CDR3 DNA reads TGTGCCAGCAGGGCGGACACTGAAGCTTTCTTT. This chain uses TRBV6-6 with TRBJ1-1; D not resolved. Per the germline V gene, CDR1 is MNHNY and CDR2 is SVGAGI (reference sequence). This CDR3 has 11 residues. The V and J ends lost 6 bases and 3 bases respectively, with 5 bases between them.

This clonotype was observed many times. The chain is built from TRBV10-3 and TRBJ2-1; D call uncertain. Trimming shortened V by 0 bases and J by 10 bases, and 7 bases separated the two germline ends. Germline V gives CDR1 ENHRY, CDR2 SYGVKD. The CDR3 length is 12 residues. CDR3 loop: CAISESSGEQFF. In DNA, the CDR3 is TGTGCCATCAGTGAGTCGAGTGGGGAGCAGTTCTTC.

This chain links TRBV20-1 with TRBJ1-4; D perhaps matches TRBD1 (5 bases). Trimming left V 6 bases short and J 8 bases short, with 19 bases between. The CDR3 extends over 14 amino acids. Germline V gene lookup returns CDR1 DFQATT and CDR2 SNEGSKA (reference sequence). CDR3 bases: TGCAGTGCGGCCCGGGATGGGGCGGGCGAAAAACTGTTTTTT. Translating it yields CSAARDGAGEKLFF.